This TCR beta chain was found in a study of T cell clusters in autoimmune cytopenias (dated by TCRdb to the late 2010s). For the wider study: The median TRB sequencing depth was more than 40,000 reads per sample, and the median number of distinct TRB clonotypes was approximately 2,000 per sample. Alongside healthy, CLL and autoimmune hepatitis controls, autoimmune cytopenia patients had their peripheral blood TRB and IGH repertoires sequenced at active disease and again during treatment follow-up. The study was designed to test whether a disease-specific immune repertoire signature usable as a blood-based biomarker is carried by autoimmune cytopenia patients. On the study overall, not on this receptor specifically: The cluster-lack signature was not observed for secondary cytopenia versus CLL, as the signature was apparently masked by the dominant lymphoma-associated repertoire. The TRB repertoire shifts, including less even repertoires in secondary cytopenia and CLL, mostly reflected lymphoma bias and not autoimmunity. Healthy donors showed approximately 3-fold more exclusive TRB clusters than active autoimmune hepatitis patients, consistent with an autoimmunity-wide signature. GLIPH suggested that primary autoimmune cytopenia patients lacked physiological T cell clusters: more than 40 clusters were exclusive to healthy donors versus some 16 exclusive to patients. The T cell clusters were defined only in silico, and the functional role of the clusters was left to be validated experimentally.

About this clonotype: Its antigen target is currently unknown.

To amplify TRB rearrangements, a touch-down multiplex PCR protocol was run with the TRB-A and TRB-B primer pools combined in a single tube. Illumina adapters and sample indices were attached to the amplicons through two consecutive PCR reactions using Phusion HS II polymerase. The amplicons were purified from gel with the NucleoSpin Gel and PCR Clean-up kit, after which the amplicons were quantified by Qubit and checked for quality on an Agilent 2100 Bioanalyzer. Sequencing of the libraries was performed on an Illumina MiSeq with 600-cycle, single-indexed, paired-end runs. The authors processed their data as follows. TRB reads were aligned and assembled with MiXCR version 2.1.12 using the default MiXCR reference library. A clone was defined by each unique CDR3 nucleotide sequence, and the analysis included only productive sequences with two or more reads. Alpha-parameterized diversity profiles (alpha 0 to 5), including the Shannon (alpha 1) and Simpson (alpha 2) indices, were computed with an R script to assess repertoire diversity. The tcR package was used to compute combinatorial TRB VJ usage, which was then compared between cohorts by principal component analysis with ade4. GLIPH was used to cluster TCRbeta CDR3s in pairs of cohorts matched for age and read depth, and a Wilcoxon test was used to compare cluster frequencies. TCRdb reprocessed the reads into one record per CDR3 protein sequence, lacking DNA. TCRdb assigned the V and J calls; the authors' analysis was not used. The sample table holds 5,500 to 8,000 distinct CDR3 sequences. The ten largest account for around 23% of the sample.

Per sample, around 230 ng of peripheral blood genomic DNA, 30,000 to 40,000 genome equivalents, was used for TRB amplification. The TCR comes from a human donor with an autoimmune cytopenia or autoimmune hepatitis (not recorded which). Sequencing input: peripheral blood.

Here the CDR3 is given as CSARDMGQGPYEQYF. Recombination joined TRBV20-1 with TRBJ2-7; TCRdb's D gene call, TRBD1, goes unchecked for lack of DNA. From the cysteine through the phenylalanine, the CDR3 covers 15 amino acids. No DNA is given. The germline V gene (reference sequence) supplies CDR1 DFQATT and CDR2 SNEGSKA.